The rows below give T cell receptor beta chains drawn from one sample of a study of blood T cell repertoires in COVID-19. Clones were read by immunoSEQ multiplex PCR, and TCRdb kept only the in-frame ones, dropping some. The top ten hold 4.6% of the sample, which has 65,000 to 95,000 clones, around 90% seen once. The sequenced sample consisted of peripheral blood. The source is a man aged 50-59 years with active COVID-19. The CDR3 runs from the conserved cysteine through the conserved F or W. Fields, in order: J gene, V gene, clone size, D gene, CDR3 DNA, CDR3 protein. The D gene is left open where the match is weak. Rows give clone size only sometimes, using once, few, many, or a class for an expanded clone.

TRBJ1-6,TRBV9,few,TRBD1,TGTGCCAGCAGCCAGGGACAGAGAAATTCACCCCTCCACTTT,CASSQGQRNSPLHF
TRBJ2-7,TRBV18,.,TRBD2,TGTGCCAGCTCAGTAGGCCTAGCGGGAGAGGACGAGCAGTACTTC,CASSVGLAGEDEQYF
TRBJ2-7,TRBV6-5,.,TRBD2,TGTGCCAGCAGTTACTCGATTACTAGCGGCATTTACGAGCAGTACTTC,CASSYSITSGIYEQYF
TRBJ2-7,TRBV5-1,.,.,TGCGCCAGCAGCTTGGATAGCAGGAGGGGAGGTCGGGACGAGCAGTACTTC,CASSLDSRRGGRDEQYF
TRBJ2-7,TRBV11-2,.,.,TGTGCCAGCAGCTTGACTACCCTCTCCTACGAGCAGTACTTC,CASSLTTLSYEQYF
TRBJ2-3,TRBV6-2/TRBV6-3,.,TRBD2,TGTGCCAGCAGTTCTACGACTAGCGGGGGGCACACAGATACGCAGTATTTT,CASSSTTSGGHTDTQYF
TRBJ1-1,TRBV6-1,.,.,TGTGCCAGCAGTGAAGGAGTCCACACTGAAGCTTTCTTT,CASSEGVHTEAFF
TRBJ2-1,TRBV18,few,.,TGTGCCAGCTCACCACAGGTTGGCCTAGCCGCGAATGAGCAGTTCTTC,CASSPQVGLAANEQFF
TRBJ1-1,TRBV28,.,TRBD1,TGTGCCAGCAGACGTACCGGGACAGGGGGTGAAGCTTTCTTT,CASRRTGTGGEAFF
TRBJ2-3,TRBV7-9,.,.,TGTGCCAGCAGCTTAGCAAACAGGGTCTTGGGCACAGATACGCAGTATTTT,CASSLANRVLGTDTQYF
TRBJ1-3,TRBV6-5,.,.,TGTGCCAGCAGAGTCGGTTCGGGAGGAAACACCATATATTTT,CASRVGSGGNTIYF
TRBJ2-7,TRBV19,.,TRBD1,TGTGCCAGTAGTCTCGGGACAGGAACCTACGAGCAGTACTTC,CASSLGTGTYEQYF
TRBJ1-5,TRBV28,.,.,TGTGCCAGCAGAGGACAGACCAGCCAGCCCCAGCATTTT,CASRGQTSQPQHF
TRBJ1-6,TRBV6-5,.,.,TGTGCCAGCGGAGCAGATAGTAATTCACCCCTCCACTTT,CASGADSNSPLHF
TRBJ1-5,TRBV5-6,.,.,TGTGCCAGCAGCCCCGGAGGGGGAGGGAGCAATCAGCCCCAGCATTTT,CASSPGGGGSNQPQHF
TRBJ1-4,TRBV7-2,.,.,TGTGCCAGCAGCCGTTCGGGGGGAAGTGAAAAACTGTTTTTT,CASSRSGGSEKLFF
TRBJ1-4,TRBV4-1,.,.,TGCGCCAGCAGCCTGAAGGAGAATACGGCGGTGTTTTTT,CASSLKENTAVFF
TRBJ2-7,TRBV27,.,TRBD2,TGTGCCAGCAGTTTCGGACTAGCGAGCTCCTACGAGCAGTACTTC,CASSFGLASSYEQYF
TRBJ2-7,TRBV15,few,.,TGTGCCACCAGTAAAGCGGCCGGTTACGAGCAGTACTTC,CATSKAAGYEQYF
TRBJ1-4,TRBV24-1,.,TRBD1,TGTGCCACCAGTGATTCTGGACAGGTTAATGAAAAACTGTTTTTT,CATSDSGQVNEKLFF
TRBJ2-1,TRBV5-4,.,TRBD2,TGTGCCAGCAGCTCCCGGCTAGCGGGGGACAATGAGCAGTTCTTC,CASSSRLAGDNEQFF
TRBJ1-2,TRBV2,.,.,TGTGCCAGCTCTCCGCGGGGGCCGGGTGGCTACACCTTC,CASSPRGPGGYTF
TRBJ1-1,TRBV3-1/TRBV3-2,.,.,TGTGCCAGCAGCCAAGAACCTCGCGGCTCCGCTTTCTTT,CASSQEPRGSAFF
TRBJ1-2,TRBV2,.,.,TGTGCCAGCGTCGAGAACTATGGCTACACCTTC,CASVENYGYTF
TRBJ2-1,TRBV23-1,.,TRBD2,TGCGCCAGCAGTCACCCGAGGGACTACCATTTTAACGGCGAGCAGTTCTTC,CASSHPRDYHFNGEQFF
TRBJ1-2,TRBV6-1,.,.,TGTGCCAGCAGTGACGGGGCAGGGAGGGAACAGGGCTATGGCTACACCTTC,CASSDGAGREQGYGYTF
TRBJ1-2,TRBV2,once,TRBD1,TGTGCCAGCCAGGAAAGGGACAGCTTCTATAGCTACACCTTC,CASQERDSFYSYTF
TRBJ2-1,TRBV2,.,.,TGTGCCAGCAGTGACAGGGCTCTCTTGGTGAAGCAGTTCTTC,CASSDRALLVKQFF
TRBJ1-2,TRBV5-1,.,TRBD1,TGCGCCAGCAGCCCGTACGGGACAGGGGACTATGGCTACACCTTC,CASSPYGTGDYGYTF
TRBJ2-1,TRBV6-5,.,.,TGTGCCAGCTCGTCCAACCCGGGATCCTACAATGAGCAGTTCTTC,CASSSNPGSYNEQFF
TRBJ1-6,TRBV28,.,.,TGTGCCAGCAGTTTGGGCGGGGGAGTTCACTCACCCCTCCACTTT,CASSLGGGVHSPLHF
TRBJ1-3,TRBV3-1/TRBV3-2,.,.,TGTGCCAGCAGCCTCCAGGGGAGAAACACCATATATTTT,CASSLQGRNTIYF
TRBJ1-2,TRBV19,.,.,TGTGCCAGTAAACAGGGAACCTATGGCTACACCTTC,CASKQGTYGYTF
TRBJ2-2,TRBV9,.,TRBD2,TGTGCCAGCTCCTATAGCGGGGGGGCCCCCGGGGAGCTGTTTTTT,CASSYSGGAPGELFF
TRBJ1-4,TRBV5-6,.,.,TGTGCCAGCAGCCACACAGCAAATGAAAAACTGTTTTTT,CASSHTANEKLFF
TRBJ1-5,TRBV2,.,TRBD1,TGTGCCAGCAGTGATAGGGGGACAGAGGACCAGCCCCAGCATTTT,CASSDRGTEDQPQHF
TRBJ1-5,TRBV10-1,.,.,TGCGCCAGTTCGGACAGTCCCCATCAGCCCCAGCATTTT,CASSDSPHQPQHF
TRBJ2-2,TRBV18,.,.,TGTGCCAGCTCACCATCTCGTGCGGGTACCGGGGAGCTGTTTTTT,CASSPSRAGTGELFF